At least ten counts were recorded for the clone carrying this T cell receptor (beta chain). Its antigen remains unidentified. V lost 5 bases, J lost 1 base, and 8 bases stayed unmatched. The length of the CDR3 is 15 residues. Germline CDR1 reads SGHTA; CDR2 reads FQGNSA. This record belongs to a study of response to subunit inactivated influenza vaccine. Study-level findings and limits: A suggestion made by the authors is that each seasonal influenza vaccination recruits few new T cells.

TCRdb reprocessed the RT-PCR reads via MiXCR and lists one record per CDR3 protein. Among 450,000 to 550,000 distinct CDR3 sequences listed, 25% were seen once. The specimen was CD4+ T cells sorted from PBMCs, collected 4 to 6 days after vaccination. The chain couples TRBV7-2 to TRBJ2-7; 7 nucleotides match TRBD1. This clonotype was obtained from a man in his fifties or sixties who received an inactivated influenza vaccine. The CDR3 DNA reads TGTGCCAGCAGCCTAAGACAGGGTGCATCCTACGAGCAGTACTTC. It is translated as CASSLRQGASYEQYF.